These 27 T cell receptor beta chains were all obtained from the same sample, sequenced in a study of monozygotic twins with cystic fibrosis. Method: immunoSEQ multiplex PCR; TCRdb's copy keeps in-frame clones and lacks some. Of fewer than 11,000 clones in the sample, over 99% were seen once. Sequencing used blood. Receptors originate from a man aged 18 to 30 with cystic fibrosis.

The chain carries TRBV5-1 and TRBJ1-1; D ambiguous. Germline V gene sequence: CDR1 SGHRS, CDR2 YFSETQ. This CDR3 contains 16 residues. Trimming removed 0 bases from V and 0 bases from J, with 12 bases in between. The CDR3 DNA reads TGCGCCAGCAGCTTGGAGGGTGGAATCATGAACACTGAAGCTTTCTTT. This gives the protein CASSLEGGIMNTEAFF.

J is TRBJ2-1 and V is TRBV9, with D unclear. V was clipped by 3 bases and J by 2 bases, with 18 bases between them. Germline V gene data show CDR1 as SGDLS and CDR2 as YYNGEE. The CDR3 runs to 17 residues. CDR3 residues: CASSDAPGASPYNEQFF. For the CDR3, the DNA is TGTGCCAGCAGCGATGCCCCCGGCGCCAGTCCCTACAATGAGCAGTTCTTC.

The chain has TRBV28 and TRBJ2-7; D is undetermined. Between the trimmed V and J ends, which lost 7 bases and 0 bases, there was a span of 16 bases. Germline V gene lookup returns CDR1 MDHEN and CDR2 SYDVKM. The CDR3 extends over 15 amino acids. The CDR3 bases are TGTGCCAGCACCCCCCCCCGGGTAAGCTCCTACGAGCAGTACTTC. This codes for CASTPPRVSSYEQYF.

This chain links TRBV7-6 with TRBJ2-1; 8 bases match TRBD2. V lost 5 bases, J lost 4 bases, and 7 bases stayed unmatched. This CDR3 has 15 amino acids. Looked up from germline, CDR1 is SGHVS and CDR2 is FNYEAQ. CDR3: CASSRGASGYNEQFF. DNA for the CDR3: TGTGCCAGCAGCCGAGGGGCTAGCGGGTACAATGAGCAGTTCTTC.

CDR3 nucleotides: TGTGCCAGCAGTCGAATCCGGGACGACTCCTACGAGCAGTACTTC. Protein product: CASSRIRDDSYEQYF. V and J are TRBV7-9 and TRBJ2-7; tentatively, D is TRBD1 or TRBD2 (5 bases each). The ends were cut back, 6 bases at V and 0 bases at J, with 15 bases in the middle. CDR1 is SEHNR and CDR2 is FQNEAQ in the germline V gene (reference sequence). The length of the CDR3 is 15 residues.

CDR3 sequence: CSVVRQGRTDTQYF. The CDR3 DNA reads as TGCAGCGTTGTCCGACAGGGGAGGACAGATACGCAGTATTTT. The chain uses TRBV29-1 and TRBJ2-3; 8 bases fit TRBD1. The germline V gene has CDR1 SQVTM and CDR2 ANQGSEA. Trimming cost V 4 bases and J 3 bases; bases outside gene matches: 6. The CDR3 has 14 amino acids.

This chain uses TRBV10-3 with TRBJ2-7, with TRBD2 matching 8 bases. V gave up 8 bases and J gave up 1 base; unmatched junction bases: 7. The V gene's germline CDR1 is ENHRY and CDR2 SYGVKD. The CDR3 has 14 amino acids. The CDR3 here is CAIRSGGSSYEQYF. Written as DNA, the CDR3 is TGTGCCATCCGAAGCGGGGGTTCATCCTACGAGCAGTACTTC.

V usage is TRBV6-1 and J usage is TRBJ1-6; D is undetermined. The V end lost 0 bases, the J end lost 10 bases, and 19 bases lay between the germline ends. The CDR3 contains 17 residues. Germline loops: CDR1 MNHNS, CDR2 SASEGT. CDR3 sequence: CASSEALFQLPQSPLHF. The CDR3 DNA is TGTGCCAGCAGTGAAGCGCTATTCCAGTTGCCCCAATCACCCCTCCACTTT.

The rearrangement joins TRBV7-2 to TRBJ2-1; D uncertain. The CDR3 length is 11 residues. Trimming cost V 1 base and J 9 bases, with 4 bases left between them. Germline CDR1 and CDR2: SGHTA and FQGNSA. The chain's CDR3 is CASSLGGEQFF. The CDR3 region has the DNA TGTGCCAGCAGCTTAGGTGGTGAGCAGTTCTTC.

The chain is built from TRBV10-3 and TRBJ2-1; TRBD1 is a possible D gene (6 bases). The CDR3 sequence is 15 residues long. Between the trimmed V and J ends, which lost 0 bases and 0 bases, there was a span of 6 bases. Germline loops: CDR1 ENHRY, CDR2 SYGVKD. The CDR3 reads CAISESGGSYNEQFF. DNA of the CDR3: TGTGCCATCAGTGAGTCAGGGGGCTCCTACAATGAGCAGTTCTTC.

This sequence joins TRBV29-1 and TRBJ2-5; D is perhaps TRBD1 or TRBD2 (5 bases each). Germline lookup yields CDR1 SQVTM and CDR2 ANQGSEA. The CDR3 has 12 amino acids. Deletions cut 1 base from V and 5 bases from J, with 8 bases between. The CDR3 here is CSVEGWGETQYF. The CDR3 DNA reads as TGCAGCGTTGAAGGCTGGGGGGAGACCCAGTACTTC.

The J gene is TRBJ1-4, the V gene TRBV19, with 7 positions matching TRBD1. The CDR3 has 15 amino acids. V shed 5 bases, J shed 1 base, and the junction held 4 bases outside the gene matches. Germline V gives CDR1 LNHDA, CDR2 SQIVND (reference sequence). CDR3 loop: CASSVNRGTNEKLFF. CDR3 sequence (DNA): TGTGCCAGTAGTGTCAACAGGGGAACTAATGAAAAACTGTTTTTT.

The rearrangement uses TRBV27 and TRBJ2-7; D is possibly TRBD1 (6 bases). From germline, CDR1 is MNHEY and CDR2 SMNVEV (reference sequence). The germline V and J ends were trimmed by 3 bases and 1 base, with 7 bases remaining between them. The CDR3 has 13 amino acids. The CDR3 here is CASSFRGSYEQYF. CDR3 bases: TGTGCCAGCAGTTTCAGGGGATCCTACGAGCAGTACTTC.

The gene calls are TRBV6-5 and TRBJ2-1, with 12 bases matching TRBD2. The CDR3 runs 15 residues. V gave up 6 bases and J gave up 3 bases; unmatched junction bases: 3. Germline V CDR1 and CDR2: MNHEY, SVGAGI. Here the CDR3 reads CASRVLAGGYNEQFF. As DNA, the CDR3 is TGTGCCAGCAGGGTACTAGCGGGGGGCTACAATGAGCAGTTCTTC.

The CDR3 region is CASSRKGGPIPYEQYF. DNA of the CDR3: TGTGCCAGTAGCCGAAAAGGGGGCCCGATCCCCTACGAGCAGTACTTC. This chain joins TRBV19 and TRBJ2-7; 7 nucleotides line up with TRBD1. V shed 6 bases and J 2 bases; nucleotides not matched to a gene: 13. The CDR3 loop spans 16 amino acids. The germline V gene has CDR1 LNHDA and CDR2 SQIVND (reference sequence).

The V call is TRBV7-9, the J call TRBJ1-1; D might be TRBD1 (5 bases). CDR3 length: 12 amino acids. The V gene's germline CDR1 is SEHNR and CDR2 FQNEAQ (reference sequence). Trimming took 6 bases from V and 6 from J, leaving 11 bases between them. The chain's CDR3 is CASSFGAAEAFF. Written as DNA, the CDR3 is TGTGCCAGCAGTTTTGGGGCGGCTGAAGCTTTCTTT. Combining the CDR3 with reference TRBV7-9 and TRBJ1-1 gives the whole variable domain DTGVSQNPRHKITKRGQNVTFRCDPISEHNRLYWYRQTLGQGPEFLTYFQNEAQLEKSRLLSDRFSAERPKGSFSTLEIQRTEQGDSAMYLCASSFGAAEAFFGQGTRLTVV.

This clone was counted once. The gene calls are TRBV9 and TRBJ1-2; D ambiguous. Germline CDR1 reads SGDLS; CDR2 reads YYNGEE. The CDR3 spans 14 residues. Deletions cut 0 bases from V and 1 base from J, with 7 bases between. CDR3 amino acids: CASSVDVGNYGYTF. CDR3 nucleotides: TGTGCCAGCAGCGTAGACGTGGGTAACTATGGCTACACCTTC.

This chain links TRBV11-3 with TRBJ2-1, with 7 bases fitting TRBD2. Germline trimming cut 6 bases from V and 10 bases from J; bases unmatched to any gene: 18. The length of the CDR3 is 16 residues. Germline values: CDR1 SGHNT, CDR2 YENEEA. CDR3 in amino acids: CASSRGNSGPGREQFF. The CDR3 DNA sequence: TGTGCCAGCAGTAGGGGCAATAGCGGGCCGGGGAGGGAGCAGTTCTTC.

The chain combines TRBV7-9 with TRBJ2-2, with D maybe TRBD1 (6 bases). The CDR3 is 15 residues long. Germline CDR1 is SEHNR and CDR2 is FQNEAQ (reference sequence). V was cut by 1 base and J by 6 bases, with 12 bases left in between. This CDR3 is CASSLEPGAAGELFF. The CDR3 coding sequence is TGTGCCAGCAGCTTAGAGCCAGGGGCCGCCGGGGAGCTGTTTTTT.

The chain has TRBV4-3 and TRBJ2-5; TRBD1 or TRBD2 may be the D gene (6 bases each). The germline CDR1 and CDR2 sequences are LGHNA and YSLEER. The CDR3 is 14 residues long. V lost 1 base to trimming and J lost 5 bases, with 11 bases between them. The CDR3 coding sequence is TGCGCCAGCAGCCAAGGGAGGGGGGCGGAGACCCAGTACTTC. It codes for CASSQGRGAETQYF.

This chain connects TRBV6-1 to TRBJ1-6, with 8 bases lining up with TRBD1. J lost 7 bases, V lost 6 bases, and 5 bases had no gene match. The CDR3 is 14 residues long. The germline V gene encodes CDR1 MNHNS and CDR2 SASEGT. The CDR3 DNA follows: TGTGCCAGCAGAATGACAGGGGAGAATTCACCCCTCCACTTT. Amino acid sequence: CASRMTGENSPLHF.

In DNA form, the CDR3 reads TGTGCCAGTAGTATCGCTGGCGGCACTGAAGCTTTCTTT. It is translated as CASSIAGGTEAFF. V and J are TRBV19 and TRBJ1-1; D is ambiguous. Trimming took 3 bases from V and 4 from J, leaving 9 bases between them. The CDR3 consists of 13 residues. The germline CDR1 and CDR2 sequences are LNHDA and SQIVND (reference sequence).

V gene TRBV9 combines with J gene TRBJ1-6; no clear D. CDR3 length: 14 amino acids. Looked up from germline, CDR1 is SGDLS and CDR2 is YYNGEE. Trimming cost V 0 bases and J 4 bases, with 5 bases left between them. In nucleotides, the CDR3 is TGTGCCAGCAGCGTAGGGCAGTATAATTCACCCCTCCACTTT. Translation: CASSVGQYNSPLHF.

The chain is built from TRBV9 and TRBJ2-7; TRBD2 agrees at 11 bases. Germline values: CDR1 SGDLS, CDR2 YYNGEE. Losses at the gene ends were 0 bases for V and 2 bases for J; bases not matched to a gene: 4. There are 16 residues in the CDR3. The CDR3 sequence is CASSVGPSGGTYEQYF. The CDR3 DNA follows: TGTGCCAGCAGCGTAGGCCCTAGCGGGGGGACCTACGAGCAGTACTTC.

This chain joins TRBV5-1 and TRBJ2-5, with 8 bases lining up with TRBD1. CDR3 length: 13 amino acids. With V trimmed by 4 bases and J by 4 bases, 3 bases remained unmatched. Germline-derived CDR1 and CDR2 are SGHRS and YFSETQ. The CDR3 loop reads CASSNGQGETQYF. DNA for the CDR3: TGCGCCAGCAGCAATGGACAGGGAGAGACCCAGTACTTC.

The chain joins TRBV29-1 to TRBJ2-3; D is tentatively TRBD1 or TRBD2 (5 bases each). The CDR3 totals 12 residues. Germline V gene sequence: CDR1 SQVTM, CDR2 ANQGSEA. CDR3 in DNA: TGCAGTGGTACTTTGGGGGCAGATACGCAGTATTTT. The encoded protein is CSGTLGADTQYF.

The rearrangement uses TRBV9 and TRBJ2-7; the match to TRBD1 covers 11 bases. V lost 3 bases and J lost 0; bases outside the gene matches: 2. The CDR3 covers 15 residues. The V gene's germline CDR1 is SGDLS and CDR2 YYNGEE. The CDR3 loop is CASSADRGPSYEQYF. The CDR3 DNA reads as TGTGCCAGCAGCGCGGACAGGGGGCCCTCCTACGAGCAGTACTTC.